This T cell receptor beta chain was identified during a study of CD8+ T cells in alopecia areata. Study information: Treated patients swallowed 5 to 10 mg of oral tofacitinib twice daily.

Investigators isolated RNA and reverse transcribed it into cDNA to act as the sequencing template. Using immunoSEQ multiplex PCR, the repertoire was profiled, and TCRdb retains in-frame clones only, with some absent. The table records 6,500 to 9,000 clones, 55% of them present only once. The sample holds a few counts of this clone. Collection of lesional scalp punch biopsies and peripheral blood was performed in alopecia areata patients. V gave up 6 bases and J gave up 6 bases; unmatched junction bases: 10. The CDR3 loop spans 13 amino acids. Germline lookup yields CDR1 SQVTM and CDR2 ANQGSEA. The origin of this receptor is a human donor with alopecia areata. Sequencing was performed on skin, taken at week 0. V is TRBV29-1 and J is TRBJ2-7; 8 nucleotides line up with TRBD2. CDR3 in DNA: TGCAGCGTGACACGGGAGGGCCTCAGCGAGCAGTACTTC. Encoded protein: CSVTREGLSEQYF.